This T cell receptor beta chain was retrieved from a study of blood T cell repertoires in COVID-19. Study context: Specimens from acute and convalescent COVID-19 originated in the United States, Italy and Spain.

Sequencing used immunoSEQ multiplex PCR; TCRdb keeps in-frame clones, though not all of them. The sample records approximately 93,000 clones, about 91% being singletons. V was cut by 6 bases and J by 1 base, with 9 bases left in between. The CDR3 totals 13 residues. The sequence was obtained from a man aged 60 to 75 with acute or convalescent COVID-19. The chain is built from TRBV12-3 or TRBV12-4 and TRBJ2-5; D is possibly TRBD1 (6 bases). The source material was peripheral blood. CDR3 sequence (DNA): TGTGCCAGCAGCCAGGACAGCCAAGAGACCCAGTACTTC. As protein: CASSQDSQETQYF.